This T cell receptor beta chain was recovered during a study of T cell responses to AZD1222 COVID-19 vaccine. TCRdb's copy holds only in-frame clones and misses some; the assay was immunoSEQ multiplex PCR. The repertoire holds over 100,000 clones, around 82% seen once, with 17% in the top ten. This CDR3 comprises 12 residues. The germline V and J ends were trimmed by 3 bases and 8 bases, with 10 bases remaining between them. CDR1 is GTSNPN and CDR2 is SVGIG in the germline V gene (reference sequence). Sequencing was performed on peripheral blood, taken on day 0 of AZD1222 vaccination. This clonotype was obtained from an adult in good health. V and J are TRBV30 and TRBJ1-4; D gene unclear. Here the CDR3 reads CAWSYKGEKLFF. Here the CDR3 DNA reads TGTGCCTGGAGCTATAAGGGAGAAAAACTGTTTTTT.